These T cell receptor beta chains were read from a single sample in a study of T cell changes during pregnancy in multiple sclerosis. The table came from immunoSEQ multiplex PCR; TCRdb's copy has only in-frame clones and leaves some out. The table lists about 99,000 clones, 92% of them singletons. The specimen was peripheral blood, collected after pregnancy. Every receptor here comes from a female donor with multiple sclerosis, enrolled in a pregnancy study. Each CDR3 is given with its conserved first and last residue. A D gene is named only where the DNA matches it firmly. The size entry is marked missing in some rows and otherwise reads once, few, many or a size class.

V gene	clone size	J gene	D gene	CDR3 DNA	CDR3 protein
TRBV6-5	NA	TRBJ2-3	TRBD2	TGTGCCAGCAGTGGCGGGGGGATGGCGCAGTATTTT	CASSGGGMAQYF
TRBV6-5	once	TRBJ2-1	TRBD1	TGTGCCAGCAGACGGACAGGGAGCTCCTACAATGAGCAGTTCTTC	CASRRTGSSYNEQFF
TRBV7-9	NA	TRBJ1-6	NA	TGTGCCAGCAGCTTAGGCAGCTCCTATAATTCACCCCTCCACTTT	CASSLGSSYNSPLHF
TRBV29-1	NA	TRBJ2-7	NA	TGCAGCGTTGTCCGTGGACCTGGACAGACCTACGAGCAGTACTTC	CSVVRGPGQTYEQYF
TRBV28	NA	TRBJ2-7	TRBD2	TGTGCCAGCAGTTTACGATCGGGAGGGGGAGAGCAGTACTTC	CASSLRSGGGEQYF
TRBV9	NA	TRBJ2-6	TRBD1	TGTGCCAGCAGCGCCGACAGGGCCTCTGGGGCCAACGTCCTGACTTTC	CASSADRASGANVLTF
TRBV30	NA	TRBJ2-7	TRBD2	TGTGCCTGGGGACCGGGACTAGCCCTCTACGAGCAGTACTTC	CAWGPGLALYEQYF
TRBV7-6	NA	TRBJ2-4	NA	TGTGCCAGCAGCTTCCCGGAGGGAGATTTAGCCAAAAACATTCAGTACTTC	CASSFPEGDLAKNIQYF
TRBV7-7	NA	TRBJ2-2	NA	TGTGCCAGCAGCCCCGGTAACACCGGGGAGCTGTTTTTT	CASSPGNTGELFF
TRBV6-6	NA	TRBJ2-7	NA	TGTGCCAGCGTCCCGAACAGGGAGGGGAACGAGCAGTACTTC	CASVPNREGNEQYF
TRBV19	once	TRBJ2-3	NA	TGTGCCAGTAGTCCTTTTGGGGCGGGGCTCGTCACAGATACGCAGTATTTT	CASSPFGAGLVTDTQYF
TRBV2	NA	TRBJ2-1	TRBD1	TGTGCCAGCAGTGACGCGGGACAGGGCTTCAATGAGCAGTTCTTC	CASSDAGQGFNEQFF
TRBV18	NA	TRBJ2-2	NA	TGTGCCAGCTCCTTTACCGGGGAGCTGTTTTTT	CASSFTGELFF
TRBV19	few	TRBJ1-1	NA	TGTGCCAGTAGTATACGGACAGCTAACACTGAAGCTTTCTTT	CASSIRTANTEAFF
TRBV5-5	NA	TRBJ1-2	NA	TGTGCCAGCAGCTTGGGGGGCGGCTATGGCTACACCTTC	CASSLGGGYGYTF
TRBV29-1	NA	TRBJ1-1	NA	TGCAGCGTTTTGAGGGAGGACACTGAAGCTTTCTTT	CSVLREDTEAFF
TRBV13	NA	TRBJ2-7	NA	TGTGCCAGCAGCTCAGCATATCACCTCGGACAGATCTACGAGCAGTACTTC	CASSSAYHLGQIYEQYF
TRBV2	NA	TRBJ2-5	NA	TGTGCCAGCAGTGAAGTTGGAGCGAGGTCGGAGACCCAGTACTTC	CASSEVGARSETQYF
TRBV19	NA	TRBJ1-5	NA	TGTGCCAGTAGTGGGGGGTTCAATCAGCCCCAGCATTTT	CASSGGFNQPQHF
TRBV7-9	NA	TRBJ1-2	TRBD1	TGTGCCAGTACACAGGGGACGGACTATGGCTACACCTTC	CASTQGTDYGYTF
TRBV11-2	NA	TRBJ1-2	TRBD1	TGTGCCAGCAGCGTTCCCTTTCGGGACAGTGGACTATATGGCTACACCTTC	CASSVPFRDSGLYGYTF
TRBV7-9	NA	TRBJ2-1	TRBD2	TGTGCCAGCAGCTGGGGACTAGCGGGAGTCAATGAGCAGTTCTTC	CASSWGLAGVNEQFF
TRBV6-6	NA	TRBJ1-3	NA	TGTGCCAGCAGACAGACAGGCTCTGGAAACACCATATATTTT	CASRQTGSGNTIYF
TRBV5-1	NA	TRBJ2-7	NA	TGCGCCAGCAGCTTGGAACCGGGTCCCTACGAGCAGTACTTC	CASSLEPGPYEQYF
TRBV6-6	NA	TRBJ2-7	NA	TGTGCCAGCACCCTTACCCAGGGTTGGGAGCAGTACTTC	CASTLTQGWEQYF
TRBV27	NA	TRBJ2-2	TRBD1	TGTGCCAGCAGCCCCCGTCCCCCGGGACAGGGCTTATCCGGGGAGCTGTTTTTT	CASSPRPPGQGLSGELFF
TRBV13	NA	TRBJ2-2	TRBD1	TGTGCCAGCAGTTCTAGGACAGGGAACACCGGGGAGCTGTTTTTT	CASSSRTGNTGELFF
TRBV11-3	NA	TRBJ1-2	TRBD1	TGTGGGGACAGGGGGCCCTTGAACTATGGCTACACCTTC	CGDRGPLNYGYTF
TRBV4-2	NA	TRBJ2-7	TRBD2	TGTGCCAGCAGCCTAGGCGGGAGAAGTGGAGGCGAGCAGTACTTC	CASSLGGRSGGEQYF
TRBV27	NA	TRBJ2-7	TRBD2	TGTGCCAGCTTCGGGGGGTCGGGTAGGGCGCCCTACGAGCAGTACTTC	CASFGGSGRAPYEQYF
TRBV5-1	NA	TRBJ1-4	TRBD1	TGCGCCAGCATTGGAGCAGGGGGTGAAAAACTGTTTTTT	CASIGAGGEKLFF
TRBV7-3	NA	TRBJ2-3	TRBD1	TGTGCCAGCAGGCAAACCCGGGACAGGGAAGCCGATACGCAGTATTTT	CASRQTRDREADTQYF
TRBV9	few	TRBJ2-2	TRBD1	TGTGCCAGCAGCGTAGGAGGGGGCCCTAACACCGGGGAGCTGTTTTTT	CASSVGGGPNTGELFF
TRBV7-9	NA	TRBJ2-3	NA	TGTGCCAGCAGCCGGGATACGCAGTATTTT	CASSRDTQYF
TRBV18	NA	TRBJ2-2	NA	TGTGCCAGCTCACGGTCTGCAGGGTCCGGGGAGCTGTTTTTT	CASSRSAGSGELFF
TRBV5-1	NA	TRBJ2-3	TRBD1	TGCGCCAGCAGGACAGGGGGCGGCACAGATACGCAGTATTTT	CASRTGGGTDTQYF
TRBV7-9	once	TRBJ2-5	TRBD2	TGTGCCAGCAGCTTAGTGCTAGCGGGGTCCCAAGAGACCCAGTACTTC	CASSLVLAGSQETQYF
TRBV27	NA	TRBJ2-2	TRBD2	TGTGCCAGCAGTAAAGCGGGACTAGCGGGGCCTAACACCGGGGAGCTGTTTTTT	CASSKAGLAGPNTGELFF
TRBV7-2	NA	TRBJ2-7	TRBD2	TGTGCCAGCAGCTCCTATCAGTCTAGCGGGGGGGCCTTGGACGAGCAGTACTTC	CASSSYQSSGGALDEQYF
TRBV7-9	NA	TRBJ2-7	NA	TGTGCCAGCAGCTTAGAGAACCACTCACCCTACGAGCAGTACTTC	CASSLENHSPYEQYF
TRBV6-6	NA	TRBJ1-1	TRBD1	TGTGCCAGCACCCCGGGACAGGGGGGCACTGAAGCTTTCTTT	CASTPGQGGTEAFF
TRBV19	NA	TRBJ2-3	NA	TGTGCCAGTACCCCCGGGACATCTAGCACAGATACGCAGTATTTT	CASTPGTSSTDTQYF
TRBV5-4	NA	TRBJ1-2	NA	TGTGCCAGCAGCTTGCGACAGGAGGAGGGCTACACCTTC	CASSLRQEEGYTF
TRBV7-2	once	TRBJ2-7	NA	TGTGCCAGCAGCTTAAGCGACAGGACCCCCCACGAGCAGTACTTC	CASSLSDRTPHEQYF
TRBV2	few	TRBJ2-2	NA	TGTGCCAGCAGGCGGGCGGAGAACACCGGGGAGCTGTTTTTT	CASRRAENTGELFF
TRBV4-1	NA	TRBJ2-3	TRBD2	TGCGCCAGCAGCCTCGGACTAGCGGGCGGGGGGTACACAGATACGCAGTATTTT	CASSLGLAGGGYTDTQYF
TRBV19	once	TRBJ1-4	NA	TGTGCCAGTAGTCCGCGCAGGGCCCCTAATGAAAAACTGTTTTTT	CASSPRRAPNEKLFF
TRBV15	NA	TRBJ2-3	NA	TGTGCCACCAGCAGGACTACGGGGGTCCAGGATACGCAGTATTTT	CATSRTTGVQDTQYF
TRBV28	NA	TRBJ2-2	NA	TGTGCCAGCATCCTAGGGGGAGCTGGGGCCGGGGAGCTGTTTTTT	CASILGGAGAGELFF
TRBV30	NA	TRBJ2-1	TRBD2	TGTGCCTGGAGTGTTGGTCTATGGACTAGCGGCAACAATGAGCAGTTCTTC	CAWSVGLWTSGNNEQFF
TRBV7-9	NA	TRBJ1-5	TRBD1	TGTGCCAGCAGCTTAGTTACCTGGGGACAGGGCAATCAGCCCCAGCATTTT	CASSLVTWGQGNQPQHF
TRBV18	NA	TRBJ1-1	TRBD1	TGTGCCAGCTCACCGCCGACAGGGCCCGGGGCTGAAGCTTTCTTT	CASSPPTGPGAEAFF
TRBV11-2	NA	TRBJ2-3	TRBD2	TGTGCCAGCCTCGGGGGTAGCGGGAGGTTTGATACGCAGTATTTT	CASLGGSGRFDTQYF
TRBV15	NA	TRBJ2-7	TRBD2	TGTGCCACCAGCAGACCGGGACTAGCGGGGGGCCCCAGGGACGAGCAGTACTTC	CATSRPGLAGGPRDEQYF
TRBV11-2	NA	TRBJ2-7	NA	TGTGCCAGCTCGCAAGGGGTCTACGAGCAGTACTTC	CASSQGVYEQYF
TRBV19	NA	TRBJ2-7	NA	TGTGCCAGTAGTATTATCGTGTCCTCGGGGGAGCAGTACTTC	CASSIIVSSGEQYF
TRBV5-1	NA	TRBJ2-7	NA	TGCGCCAGCAGCTTGGGACGGGAATCCTACGAGCAGTACTTC	CASSLGRESYEQYF
TRBV5-4	NA	TRBJ2-1	TRBD2	TGTGCCAGCAGCTTGGGAATGGGGGGGTACAATGAGCAGTTCTTC	CASSLGMGGYNEQFF
TRBV15	NA	TRBJ1-6	TRBD1	TGTGCCACCAGCAGAGCCAGGGGGGATTCACCCCTCCACTTT	CATSRARGDSPLHF